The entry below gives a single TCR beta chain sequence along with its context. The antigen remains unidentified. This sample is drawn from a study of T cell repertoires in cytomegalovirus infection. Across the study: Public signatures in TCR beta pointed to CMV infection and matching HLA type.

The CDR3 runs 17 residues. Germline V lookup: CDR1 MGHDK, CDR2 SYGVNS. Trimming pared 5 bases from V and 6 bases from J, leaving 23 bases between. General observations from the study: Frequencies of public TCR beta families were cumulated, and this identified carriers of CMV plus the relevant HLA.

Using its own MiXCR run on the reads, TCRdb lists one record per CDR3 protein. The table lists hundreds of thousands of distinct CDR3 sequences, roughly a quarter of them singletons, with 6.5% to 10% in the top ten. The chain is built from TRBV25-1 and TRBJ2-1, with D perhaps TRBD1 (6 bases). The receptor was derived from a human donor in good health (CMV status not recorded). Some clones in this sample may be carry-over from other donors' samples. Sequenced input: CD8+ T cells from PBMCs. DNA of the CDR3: TGTGCCAGCAGTATGGGGGCAAGGGGCCACTTGAGCAATGAGCAGTTCTTC. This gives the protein CASSMGARGHLSNEQFF.